Listed below are T cell receptor beta chains from one sample, sequenced in a study of blood T cell repertoires in COVID-19. TCRdb's table, derived via immunoSEQ multiplex PCR, lists solely in-frame clones and lacks some. The sample yields about 270,000 clones, approximately 90% seen once. Sequenced material: PBMCs or T cells enriched from blood (not recorded which). The source is a woman between 25 and 40 years old with acute COVID-19. Both conserved end residues are part of each CDR3. D genes are given only for firm matches. Size tells how often a clone was seen (once, few, many) or the class of an expanded clone, and some rows leave it out.

V: TRBV2; length: 15; J: TRBJ2-3; D: NA; size: NA; DNA: TGTGCCAACCACGGCCCCGAGGGCCTAACAGATACGCAGTATTTT; CDR3: CANHGPEGLTDTQYF
V: TRBV6-1; length: 16; J: TRBJ2-5; D: TRBD2; size: NA; DNA: TGTGCCAGCAGTGCCCCGGGACTAGCGGGAGATAGGGCCCAGTACTTC; CDR3: CASSAPGLAGDRAQYF
V: TRBV5-4; length: 13; J: TRBJ1-1; D: NA; size: NA; DNA: TGTGCCAGCAGCCTTACAGGGAACACTGAAGCTTTCTTT; CDR3: CASSLTGNTEAFF
V: TRBV6-2/TRBV6-3; length: 15; J: TRBJ2-7; D: NA; size: NA; DNA: TGTGCCAGCAGTTTCGGGACATCCGACTCCTACGAGCAGTACTTC; CDR3: CASSFGTSDSYEQYF
V: TRBV28; length: 16; J: TRBJ2-3; D: TRBD2; size: NA; DNA: TGTGCCAGCAGTCGCACGGGGGGGGGACGAACAGATACGCAGTATTTT; CDR3: CASSRTGGGRTDTQYF
V: TRBV7-2; length: 15; J: TRBJ2-7; D: NA; size: NA; DNA: TGTGCCAGCAGCTCCCGGACGCCGGGGTCCTACGAGCAGTACTTC; CDR3: CASSSRTPGSYEQYF
V: TRBV24-1; length: 16; J: TRBJ2-1; D: TRBD1; size: NA; DNA: TGTGCCACCAGTGAGTCGGGACAGAGCTCCTACAATGAGCAGTTCTTC; CDR3: CATSESGQSSYNEQFF
V: TRBV3-1/TRBV3-2; length: 14; J: TRBJ1-3; D: NA; size: NA; DNA: TGTGCCAGCAGCCAAGGAGGGAACGGAAACACCATATATTTT; CDR3: CASSQGGNGNTIYF
V: TRBV5-4; length: 15; J: TRBJ2-1; D: NA; size: few; DNA: TGTGCCAGCAGCCAAACTAGCTATTCCTACAATGAGCAGTTCTTC; CDR3: CASSQTSYSYNEQFF
V: TRBV7-2; length: 14; J: TRBJ2-7; D: NA; size: NA; DNA: TGTGCCAGCAGTCCACCTAGCGACTCCTACGAGCAGTACTTC; CDR3: CASSPPSDSYEQYF
V: TRBV7-2; length: 12; J: TRBJ2-3; D: NA; size: NA; DNA: TGTGCCAGCAGCGTTTACACAGATACGCAGTATTTT; CDR3: CASSVYTDTQYF
V: TRBV5-1; length: 15; J: TRBJ1-5; D: NA; size: NA; DNA: TGCGCCAGCAGCTTGGACAGCAATAGCAATCAGCCCCAGCATTTT; CDR3: CASSLDSNSNQPQHF
V: TRBV9; length: 16; J: TRBJ2-3; D: NA; size: NA; DNA: TGTGCCAGCAGCGCCCCGGCAGGGGCAGGTGGAGATACGCAGTATTTT; CDR3: CASSAPAGAGGDTQYF
V: TRBV19; length: 13; J: TRBJ2-1; D: NA; size: NA; DNA: TGTGCCAGTAGTCCGGTCTCCTACAATGAGCAGTTCTTC; CDR3: CASSPVSYNEQFF
V: TRBV5-1; length: 16; J: TRBJ2-3; D: NA; size: NA; DNA: TGCGCCAGCAGCTTAAACGCAATGGCGGGCACAGATACGCAGTATTTT; CDR3: CASSLNAMAGTDTQYF
V: TRBV5-1; length: 14; J: TRBJ2-3; D: TRBD1; size: NA; DNA: TGCGCCAGCCGCACATCAGACAGGGCCGATACGCAGTATTTT; CDR3: CASRTSDRADTQYF
V: TRBV7-3; length: 15; J: TRBJ2-2; D: NA; size: NA; DNA: TGTGCCAGCAGCCCCAGCCTAGGTTTTCCCGGGGAGCTGTTTTTT; CDR3: CASSPSLGFPGELFF
V: TRBV24-1; length: 17; J: TRBJ2-3; D: NA; size: NA; DNA: TGTGCCACCAGAGGCGGCCCTGGTATAGGGGGCACAGATACGCAGTATTTT; CDR3: CATRGGPGIGGTDTQYF
V: TRBV20-1; length: 11; J: TRBJ2-1; D: NA; size: NA; DNA: TGCAGTGCTAGACGCTACAATGAGCAGTTCTTC; CDR3: CSARRYNEQFF
V: TRBV7-7; length: 14; J: TRBJ2-7; D: NA; size: NA; DNA: TGTGCCAGCAGCCCGACTGGGGCTTGGGACGAGCAGTACTTC; CDR3: CASSPTGAWDEQYF
V: TRBV5-5; length: 15; J: TRBJ2-1; D: TRBD2; size: NA; DNA: TGTGCCAGCAGCTTACTAGCGAGCTCCTACAATGAGCAGTTCTTC; CDR3: CASSLLASSYNEQFF
V: TRBV27; length: 15; J: TRBJ1-6; D: NA; size: NA; DNA: TGTGCCAGCAGTTTATCGCTACAGGGTGGGTCACCCCTCCACTTT; CDR3: CASSLSLQGGSPLHF
V: TRBV21-1; length: 13; J: TRBJ1-4; D: NA; size: NA; DNA: TGTGCCAGCAGCGTATCTAGTCCATGTAGACTGTTTTTT; CDR3: CASSVSSPCRLFF
V: TRBV11-2; length: 15; J: TRBJ2-1; D: NA; size: many; DNA: TGTGCCAGTAAAAAGGAGGGTATTTCCTACAATGAGCAGTTCTTC; CDR3: CASKKEGISYNEQFF
V: TRBV27; length: 16; J: TRBJ1-1; D: NA; size: NA; DNA: TGTGCCAGCAGTTTGGTAGGGGAAGTTGGGAACACTGAAGCTTTCTTT; CDR3: CASSLVGEVGNTEAFF
V: TRBV5-1; length: 13; J: TRBJ2-7; D: TRBD2; size: NA; DNA: TGCGCCAGTAGGACTAGCGGGGCCCTCGAGCAGTACTTC; CDR3: CASRTSGALEQYF
V: TRBV2; length: 13; J: TRBJ1-1; D: NA; size: NA; DNA: TGTGCCCGACATGGGGGGATGAACACTGAAGCTTTCTTT; CDR3: CARHGGMNTEAFF
V: TRBV18; length: 13; J: TRBJ1-2; D: NA; size: NA; DNA: TGTGCCAGCTCACCCCGGGACACATATGGCTACACCTTC; CDR3: CASSPRDTYGYTF
V: TRBV28; length: 17; J: TRBJ2-1; D: TRBD2; size: NA; DNA: TGTGCCAGCAGTTGGGGGGGTGGGGGACTCACATACAATGAGCAGTTCTTC; CDR3: CASSWGGGGLTYNEQFF
V: TRBV5-1; length: 15; J: TRBJ2-1; D: TRBD2; size: NA; DNA: TGCGCCAGCAGCTTGGAGGTAGCGGGAGTAGATGAGCAGTTCTTC; CDR3: CASSLEVAGVDEQFF
V: TRBV5-6; length: 16; J: TRBJ1-6; D: NA; size: NA; DNA: TGTGCCAGCAGCCTCAACGGGGGCTCCTATAATTCACCCCTCCACTTT; CDR3: CASSLNGGSYNSPLHF